These 13 T cell receptor beta chains came from one sample sequenced in a study of a mutant IDH1 vaccine in newly diagnosed glioma. Specified time point: baseline, week 1 (first vaccination visit). Treatment: pre-vaccination baseline after standard-of-care therapy. The repertoire was sequenced with immunoSEQ multiplex PCR; TCRdb's copy has only in-frame clones and lacks some. The data show tens of thousands of clones, with about 74% seen just once and approximately 2% held by the top ten. The source was PBMCs, collected from a glioma patient treated with radiotherapy, temozolomide or both. These receptors originate from a woman in her forties with glioma.

The chain links TRBV2 to TRBJ1-5; 7 bases match TRBD1. Trimming cost V 8 bases and J 4 bases; bases outside gene matches: 8. CDR1 and CDR2 from the germline V gene are SNHLY and FYNNEI. There are 14 residues in the CDR3. This chain's CDR3 is CASRRTGQNQPQHF. Written as DNA, the CDR3 is TGTGCCAGCCGACGGACAGGTCAAAATCAGCCCCAGCATTTT.

This chain connects TRBV6-5 to TRBJ1-2; D gene uncertain. Looked up from germline, CDR1 is MNHEY and CDR2 is SVGAGI. Trimming took 2 bases from V and 1 from J, leaving 11 bases between them. This CDR3 has 15 amino acids. The CDR3 sequence is CASSYTQANNYGYTF. DNA of the CDR3: TGTGCCAGCAGTTACACTCAGGCCAATAACTATGGCTACACCTTC.

The chain recombines TRBV5-1 with TRBJ1-1, with a weak D call TRBD1 (5 bases). Per germline, CDR1 SGHRS and CDR2 YFSETQ. CDR3 length: 14 amino acids. Trimming pared 1 base from V and 4 bases from J, leaving 11 bases between. The CDR3 nucleotides read TGCGCCAGCAGCTTGAGGGGCAGCGGCACTGAAGCTTTCTTT. The encoded protein is CASSLRGSGTEAFF.

The V call is TRBV7-9, the J call TRBJ2-6, with D maybe TRBD1 (6 bases). V lost 11 bases and J lost 1, with 21 bases in between. This CDR3 comprises 17 residues. CDR1 SEHNR and CDR2 FQNEAQ come from the germline V gene (reference sequence). The CDR3 spells CAARTGLPESGANVLTF. The CDR3 nucleotides read TGTGCCGCCCGAACAGGGCTTCCTGAATCTGGGGCCAACGTCCTGACTTTC.

The chain joins TRBV7-2 to TRBJ2-1, with no clear D. The CDR3 covers 13 residues. Germline values: CDR1 SGHTA, CDR2 FQGNSA. Trimming pared 6 bases from V and 5 bases from J, leaving 11 bases between. The chain's CDR3 is CASSYTENNEQFF. CDR3 sequence (DNA): TGTGCCAGCAGTTACACAGAGAACAATGAGCAGTTCTTC.

The chain uses TRBV10-3 and TRBJ2-5; D may be TRBD1 (6 bases). The germline V gene has CDR1 ENHRY and CDR2 SYGVKD. CDR3 length equals 13 residues. The V end lost 6 bases, the J end lost 5 bases, and 13 bases lay between the germline ends. CDR3 region: CAISRGLGETQYF. The DNA of the CDR3 is TGTGCCATCAGCAGGGGTCTTGGGGAGACCCAGTACTTC.

This clone has only one observation. This chain connects TRBV29-1 to TRBJ1-2; perhaps TRBD1 as D (5 bases). CDR3 length: 13 amino acids. The germline V gene encodes CDR1 SQVTM and CDR2 ANQGSEA. V was cut by 2 bases and J by 4 bases, with 11 bases left in between. The CDR3, as DNA: TGCAGCGTTGAACGGGCAGGGAGCTATGGCTACACCTTC. Its protein product is CSVERAGSYGYTF.

The chain has TRBV7-2 and TRBJ2-3; 8 bases are shared with TRBD2. Germline V gene data show CDR1 as SGHTA and CDR2 as FQGNSA. V was clipped by 2 bases and J by 5 bases; unmatched bases: 6. The CDR3 extends over 15 amino acids. The CDR3 spells CASSLSRGGVDTQYF. The CDR3 coding sequence is TGTGCCAGCAGCTTAAGCCGGGGGGGCGTAGATACGCAGTATTTT. Supplemented by reference TRBV7-2 and TRBJ2-3, the full variable domain reads GAGVSQSPSNKVTEKGKDVELRCDPISGHTALYWYRQSLGQGLEFLIYFQGNSAPDKSGLPSDRFSAERTGGSVSTLTIQRTQQEDSAVYLCASSLSRGGVDTQYFGPGTRLTVL.

This chain uses TRBV19 with TRBJ2-5; 8 positions agree with TRBD1. V lost 5 bases and J lost 7; bases outside the gene matches: 3. CDR1 and CDR2 from the germline V gene are LNHDA and SQIVND (reference sequence). This CDR3 spans 12 amino acids. The CDR3 nucleotides read TGTGCCAGTAGTTACACAGGGGGGACCCAGTACTTC. This translates into CASSYTGGTQYF.

This clone has just one count. V is TRBV6-1 and J is TRBJ1-4; D call uncertain. Deletions cut 11 bases from V and 5 bases from J, with 21 bases between. In germline, CDR1 is MNHNS, CDR2 SASEGT. The CDR3 is 15 residues long. This CDR3 reads CACRRRELRNEKLFF. DNA for the CDR3: TGTGCCTGCCGTAGAAGGGAACTGAGAAATGAAAAACTGTTTTTT.

This clone was counted a few times. The V gene is TRBV5-4, the J gene TRBJ1-4; 7 bases fit TRBD1. With 2 bases clipped from V and 10 bases from J, the junction kept 11 bases outside the gene matches. Germline values: CDR1 SGHNT, CDR2 YYREEE (reference sequence). The CDR3 spans 15 residues. The DNA for the CDR3 is TGTGCCAGCAGCTTAGGGGGGCGACAGGGCCTAAAACTGTTTTTT. It translates to CASSLGGRQGLKLFF.

This chain links TRBV2 with TRBJ1-1, with a tentative D call TRBD1 (6 bases). V was shortened by 0 bases and J by 3 bases, with 11 bases between the two germline ends. Germline V lookup: CDR1 SNHLY, CDR2 FYNNEI. The CDR3 runs to 15 residues. In DNA, the CDR3 is TGTGCCAGCAGTGAAGCGTTTAACAGGGACACTGAAGCTTTCTTT. Its protein is CASSEAFNRDTEAFF.

The rearrangement links TRBV30 to TRBJ2-5, with TRBD2 matching 7 bases. This CDR3 has 15 residues. Germline V lookup: CDR1 GTSNPN, CDR2 SVGIG (reference sequence). The V segment lost 8 bases and the J segment 1 base; nucleotides outside the gene matches: 13. The CDR3 sequence: CAGTVGGGIQETQYF. The CDR3 DNA sequence: TGTGCCGGGACGGTGGGCGGGGGAATCCAAGAGACCCAGTACTTC.